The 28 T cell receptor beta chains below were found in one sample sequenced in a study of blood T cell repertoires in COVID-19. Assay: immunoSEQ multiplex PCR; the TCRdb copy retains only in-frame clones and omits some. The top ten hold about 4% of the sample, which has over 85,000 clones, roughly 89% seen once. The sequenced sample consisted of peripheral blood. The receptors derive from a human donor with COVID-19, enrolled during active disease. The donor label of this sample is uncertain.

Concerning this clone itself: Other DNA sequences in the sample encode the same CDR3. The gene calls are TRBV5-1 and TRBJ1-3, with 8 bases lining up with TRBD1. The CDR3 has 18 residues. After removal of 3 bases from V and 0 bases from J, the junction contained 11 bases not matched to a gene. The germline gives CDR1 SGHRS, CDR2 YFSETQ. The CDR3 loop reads CASSSGQVGAYSGNTIYF. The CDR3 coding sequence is TGCGCCAGCAGCTCGGGACAGGTCGGGGCCTACTCTGGAAACACCATATATTTT.

The CDR3 DNA is TGTGCCAGCAGTTACGGAGGGGCCTCGAACACTGAAGCTTTCTTT. Its protein product is CASSYGGASNTEAFF. The V and J genes are TRBV6-5 and TRBJ1-1; tentative D call: TRBD1 (5 bases). The CDR3 spans 15 residues. The V end was cut by 2 bases, the J end by 1 base, with 11 bases between. Germline V gene sequence: CDR1 MNHEY, CDR2 SVGAGI.

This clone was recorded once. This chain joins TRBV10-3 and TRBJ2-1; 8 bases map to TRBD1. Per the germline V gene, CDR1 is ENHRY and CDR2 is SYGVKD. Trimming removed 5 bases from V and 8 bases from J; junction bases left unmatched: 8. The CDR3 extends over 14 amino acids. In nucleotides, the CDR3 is TGTGCCATCAGTCAACGACAGGGGCCGGATGAGCAGTTCTTC. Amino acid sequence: CAISQRQGPDEQFF.

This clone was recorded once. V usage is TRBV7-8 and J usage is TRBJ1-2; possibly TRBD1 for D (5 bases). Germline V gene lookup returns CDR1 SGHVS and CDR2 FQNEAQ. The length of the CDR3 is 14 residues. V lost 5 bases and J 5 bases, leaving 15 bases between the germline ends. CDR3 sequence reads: CASSMGGWSYGYTF. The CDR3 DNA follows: TGTGCCAGCAGCATGGGGGGATGGTCTTATGGCTACACCTTC. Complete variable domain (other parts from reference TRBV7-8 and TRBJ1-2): GAGVSQSPRYKVAKRGQDVALRCDPISGHVSLFWYQQALGQGPEFLTYFQNEAQLDKSGLPSDRFFAERPEGSVSTLKIQRTQQEDSAVYLCASSMGGWSYGYTFGSGTRLTVV.

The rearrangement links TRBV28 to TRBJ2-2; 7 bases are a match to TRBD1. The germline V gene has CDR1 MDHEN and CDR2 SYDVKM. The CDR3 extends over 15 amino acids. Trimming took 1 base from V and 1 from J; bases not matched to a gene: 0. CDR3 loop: CASSLYRGNTGELFF. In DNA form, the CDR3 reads TGTGCCAGCAGTTTATACAGGGGGAACACCGGGGAGCTGTTTTTT.

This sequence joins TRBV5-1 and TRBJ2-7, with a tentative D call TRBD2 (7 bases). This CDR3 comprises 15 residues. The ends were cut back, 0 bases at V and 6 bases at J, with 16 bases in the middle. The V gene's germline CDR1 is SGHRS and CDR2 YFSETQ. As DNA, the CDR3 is TGCGCCAGCAGCTTGGTAGGGGGGGACCTGGGCGAGCAGTACTTC. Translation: CASSLVGGDLGEQYF.

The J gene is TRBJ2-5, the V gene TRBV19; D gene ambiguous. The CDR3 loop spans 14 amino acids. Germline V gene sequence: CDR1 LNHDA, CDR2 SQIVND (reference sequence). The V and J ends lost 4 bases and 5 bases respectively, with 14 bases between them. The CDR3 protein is CASSTNAWRETQYF. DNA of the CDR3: TGTGCCAGTAGTACGAACGCTTGGCGGGAGACCCAGTACTTC. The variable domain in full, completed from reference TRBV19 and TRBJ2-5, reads DGGITQSPKYLFRKEGQNVTLSCEQNLNHDAMYWYRQDPGQGLRLIYYSQIVNDFQKGDIAEGYSVSREKKESFPLTVTSAQKNPTAFYLCASSTNAWRETQYFGPGTRLLVL.

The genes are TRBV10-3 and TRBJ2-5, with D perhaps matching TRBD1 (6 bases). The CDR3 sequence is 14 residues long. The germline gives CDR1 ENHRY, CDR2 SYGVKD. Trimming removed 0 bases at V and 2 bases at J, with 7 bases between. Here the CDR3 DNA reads TGTGCCATCAGTGAGTCGAGGGGGCAAGAGACCCAGTACTTC. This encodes CAISESRGQETQYF.

As DNA, the CDR3 is TGTGCCAGCAGTAGCCCAGGAGCTACGAGGGATGAGCAGTTCTTC. Encoded protein: CASSSPGATRDEQFF. The rearrangement uses TRBV27 and TRBJ2-1; D is possibly TRBD2 (5 bases). The V and J ends lost 5 bases and 8 bases respectively, with 19 bases between them. Germline CDR1 MNHEY, CDR2 SMNVEV (reference sequence). The CDR3 covers 15 residues.

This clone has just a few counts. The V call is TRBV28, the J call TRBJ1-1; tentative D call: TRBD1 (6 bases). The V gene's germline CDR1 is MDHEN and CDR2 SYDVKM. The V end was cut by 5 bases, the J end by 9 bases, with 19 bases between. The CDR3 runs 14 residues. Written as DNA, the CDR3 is TGTGCCAGCAGTCCATTACAGGGAATATCCCAAGCTTTCTTT. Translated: CASSPLQGISQAFF.

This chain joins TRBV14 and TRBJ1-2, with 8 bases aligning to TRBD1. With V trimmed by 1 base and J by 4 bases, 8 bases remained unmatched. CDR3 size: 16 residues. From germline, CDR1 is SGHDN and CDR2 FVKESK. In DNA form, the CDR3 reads TGTGCCAGCAGCCAAGTATCGGCAGGGGGCTTCTATGGCTACACCTTC. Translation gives CASSQVSAGGFYGYTF.

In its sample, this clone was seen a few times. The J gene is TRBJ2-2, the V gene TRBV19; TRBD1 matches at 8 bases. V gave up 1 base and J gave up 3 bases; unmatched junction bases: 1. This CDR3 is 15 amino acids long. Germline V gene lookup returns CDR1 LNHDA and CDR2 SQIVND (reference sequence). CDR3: CASSIVTGDTGELFF. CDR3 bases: TGTGCCAGTAGTATAGTGACAGGGGACACCGGGGAGCTGTTTTTT.

The CDR3 sequence: CASRLSRGTSEAFF. The CDR3 region has the DNA TGTGCAAGTCGCTTATCGCGGGGTACTTCTGAAGCTTTCTTT. The chain recombines TRBV12-2 with TRBJ1-1. TRBV12-2 is tagged as a pseudogene. CDR3 size: 14 residues.

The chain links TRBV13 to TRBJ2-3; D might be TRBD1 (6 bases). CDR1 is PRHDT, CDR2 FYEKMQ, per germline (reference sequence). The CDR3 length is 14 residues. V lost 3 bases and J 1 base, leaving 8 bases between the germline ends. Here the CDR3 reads CASSLGARTDTQYF. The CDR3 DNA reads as TGTGCCAGCAGCTTGGGGGCCCGCACAGATACGCAGTATTTT.

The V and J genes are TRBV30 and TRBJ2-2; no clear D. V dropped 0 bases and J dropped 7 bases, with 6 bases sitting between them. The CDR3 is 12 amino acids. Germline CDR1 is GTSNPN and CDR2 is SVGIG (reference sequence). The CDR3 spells CAWSVPYGELFF. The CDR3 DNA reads TGTGCCTGGAGTGTTCCTTACGGGGAGCTGTTTTTT.

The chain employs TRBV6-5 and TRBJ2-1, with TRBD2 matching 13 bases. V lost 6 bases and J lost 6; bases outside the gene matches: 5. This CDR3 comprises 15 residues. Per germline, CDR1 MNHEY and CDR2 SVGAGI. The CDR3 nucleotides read TGTGCCAGCAGCCTACTAGCGGGAGGGTCCAATGAGCAGTTCTTC. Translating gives CASSLLAGGSNEQFF.

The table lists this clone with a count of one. The CDR3: CASSIDRTEFYGYTF. The CDR3 DNA follows: TGTGCCAGTAGTATAGATAGGACAGAGTTCTATGGCTACACCTTC. The V and J genes are TRBV19 and TRBJ1-2; weak D call: TRBD1 (6 bases). The V gene lost 0 bases and the J gene lost 4 bases, with 12 bases spanning the gap. CDR1 is LNHDA, CDR2 SQIVND, per germline (reference sequence). The CDR3 consists of 15 residues.

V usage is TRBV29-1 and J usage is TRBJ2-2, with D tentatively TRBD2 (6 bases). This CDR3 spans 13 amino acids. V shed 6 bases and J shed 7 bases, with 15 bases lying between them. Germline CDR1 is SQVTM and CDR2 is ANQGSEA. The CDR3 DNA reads TGCAGCGTCGATAGAGGGCGGGGCGGGGAGCTGTTTTTT. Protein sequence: CSVDRGRGGELFF.

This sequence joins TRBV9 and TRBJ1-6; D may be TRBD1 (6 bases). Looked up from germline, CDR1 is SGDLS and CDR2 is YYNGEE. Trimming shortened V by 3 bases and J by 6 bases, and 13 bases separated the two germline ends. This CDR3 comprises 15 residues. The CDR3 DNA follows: TGTGCCAGCAGCGATAGGACAGAGGTTAATTCACCCCTCCACTTT. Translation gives CASSDRTEVNSPLHF.

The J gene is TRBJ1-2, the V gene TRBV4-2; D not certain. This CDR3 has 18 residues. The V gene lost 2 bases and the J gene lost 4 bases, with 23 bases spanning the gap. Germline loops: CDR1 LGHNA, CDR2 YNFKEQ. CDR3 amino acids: CASSQSTRGFNVVYGYTF. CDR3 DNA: TGTGCCAGCAGCCAATCAACACGGGGATTTAACGTTGTCTATGGCTACACCTTC.

The CDR3 bases are TGTGCCAGCAGTGAAGCGCCGGGTGGGGAGACCCAGTACTTC. This codes for CASSEAPGGETQYF. The rearrangement uses TRBV6-1 and TRBJ2-5, with unresolved D. This CDR3 spans 14 amino acids. V was cut by 0 bases and J by 5 bases, with 10 bases left in between. Per germline, CDR1 MNHNS and CDR2 SASEGT.

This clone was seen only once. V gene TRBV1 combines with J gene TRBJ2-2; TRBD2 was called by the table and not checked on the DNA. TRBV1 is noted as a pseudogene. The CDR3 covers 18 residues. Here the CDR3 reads CTSSQEEKEGILRGELFF. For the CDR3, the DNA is TGCACCAGCAGCCAAGAGGAGAAGGAGGGGATTTTGAGGGGGGAGCTGTTTTTT.

The CDR3: CASSDGTGDYEQYF. For the CDR3, the DNA is TGTGCCAGCAGCGACGGGACAGGGGACTACGAGCAGTACTTC. The rearrangement joins TRBV9 to TRBJ2-7, with 10 positions matching TRBD1. In germline, CDR1 is SGDLS, CDR2 YYNGEE. V was clipped by 3 bases and J by 3 bases; unmatched bases: 3. The CDR3 runs 14 residues.

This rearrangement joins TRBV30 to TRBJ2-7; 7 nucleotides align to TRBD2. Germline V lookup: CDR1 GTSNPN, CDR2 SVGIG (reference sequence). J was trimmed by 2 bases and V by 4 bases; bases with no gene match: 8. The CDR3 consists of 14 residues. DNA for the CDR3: TGTGCCTGGACACGGGGGGTGGTGACCTACGAGCAGTACTTC. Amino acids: CAWTRGVVTYEQYF.

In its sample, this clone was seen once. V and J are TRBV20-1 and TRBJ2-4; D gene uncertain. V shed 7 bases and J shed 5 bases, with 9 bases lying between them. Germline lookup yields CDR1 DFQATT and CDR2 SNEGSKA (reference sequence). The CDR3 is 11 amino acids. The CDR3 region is CSVSSQNIQYF. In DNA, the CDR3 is TGCAGTGTCTCCTCCCAAAACATTCAGTACTTC.

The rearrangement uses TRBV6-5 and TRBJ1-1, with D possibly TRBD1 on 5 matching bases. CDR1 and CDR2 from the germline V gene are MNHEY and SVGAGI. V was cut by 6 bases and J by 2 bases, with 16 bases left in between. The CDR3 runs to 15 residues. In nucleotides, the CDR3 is TGTGCCAGCAGCCGACCGGGGGATTTAAACACTGAAGCTTTCTTT. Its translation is CASSRPGDLNTEAFF.

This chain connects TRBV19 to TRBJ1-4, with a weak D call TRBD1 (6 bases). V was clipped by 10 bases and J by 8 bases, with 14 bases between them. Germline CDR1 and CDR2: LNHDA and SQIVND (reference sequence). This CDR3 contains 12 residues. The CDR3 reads CATIGGVEKLFF. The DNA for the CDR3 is TGTGCCACCATAGGGGGGGTGGAAAAACTGTTTTTT. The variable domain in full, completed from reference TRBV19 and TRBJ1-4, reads DGGITQSPKYLFRKEGQNVTLSCEQNLNHDAMYWYRQDPGQGLRLIYYSQIVNDFQKGDIAEGYSVSREKKESFPLTVTSAQKNPTAFYLCATIGGVEKLFFGSGTQLSVL.

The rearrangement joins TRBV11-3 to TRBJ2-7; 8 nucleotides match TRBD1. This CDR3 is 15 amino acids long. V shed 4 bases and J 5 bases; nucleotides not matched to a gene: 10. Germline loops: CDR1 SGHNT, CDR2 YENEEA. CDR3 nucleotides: TGTGCCAGCAGCTCACGGGGACAGGATTATCACGAGCAGTACTTC. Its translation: CASSSRGQDYHEQYF.